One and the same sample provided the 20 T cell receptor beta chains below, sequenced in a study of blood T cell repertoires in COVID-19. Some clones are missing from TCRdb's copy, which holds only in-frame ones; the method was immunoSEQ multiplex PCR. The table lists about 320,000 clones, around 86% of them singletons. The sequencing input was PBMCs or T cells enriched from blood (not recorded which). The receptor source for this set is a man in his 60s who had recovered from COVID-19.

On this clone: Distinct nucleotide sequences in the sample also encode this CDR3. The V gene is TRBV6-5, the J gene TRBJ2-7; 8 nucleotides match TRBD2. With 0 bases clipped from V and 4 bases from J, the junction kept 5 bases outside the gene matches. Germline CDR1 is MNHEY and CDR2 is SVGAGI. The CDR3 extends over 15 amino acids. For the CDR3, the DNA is TGTGCCAGCAGTTACTCGGGACTAGATTCTTACGAGCAGTACTTC. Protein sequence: CASSYSGLDSYEQYF.

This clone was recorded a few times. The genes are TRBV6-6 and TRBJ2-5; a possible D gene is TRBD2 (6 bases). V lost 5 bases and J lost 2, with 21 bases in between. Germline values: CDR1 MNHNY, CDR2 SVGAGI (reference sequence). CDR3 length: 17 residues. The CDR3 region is CASSLRPRYGGQETQYF. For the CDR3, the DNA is TGTGCCAGCAGTCTTCGGCCCCGCTATGGAGGGCAAGAGACCCAGTACTTC.

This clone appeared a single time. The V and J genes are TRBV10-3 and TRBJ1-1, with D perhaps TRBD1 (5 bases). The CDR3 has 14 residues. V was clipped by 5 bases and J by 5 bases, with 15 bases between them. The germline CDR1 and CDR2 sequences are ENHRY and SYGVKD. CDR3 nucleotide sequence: TGTGCCATCAGTAATTCGGGGGGTGAGACTGAAGCTTTCTTT. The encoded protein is CAISNSGGETEAFF.

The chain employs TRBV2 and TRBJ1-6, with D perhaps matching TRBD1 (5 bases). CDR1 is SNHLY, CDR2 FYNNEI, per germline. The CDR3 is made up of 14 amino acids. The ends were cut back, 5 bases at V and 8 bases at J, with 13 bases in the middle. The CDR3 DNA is TGTGCCAGCAGTTCCGCGACCAGGGATTCACCCCTCCACTTT. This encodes CASSSATRDSPLHF. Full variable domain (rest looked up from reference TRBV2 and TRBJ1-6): EPEVTQTPSHQVTQMGQEVILRCVPISNHLYFYWYRQILGQKVEFLVSFYNNEISEKSEIFDDQFSVERPDGSNFTLKIRSTKLEDSAMYFCASSSATRDSPLHFGNGTRLTVT.

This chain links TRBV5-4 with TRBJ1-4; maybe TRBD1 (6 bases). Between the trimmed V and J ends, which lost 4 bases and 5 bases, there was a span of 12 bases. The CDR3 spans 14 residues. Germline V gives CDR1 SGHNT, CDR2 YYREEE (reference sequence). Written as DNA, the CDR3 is TGTGCCAGCAGCCAAGACAGGACCAATGAAAAACTGTTTTTT. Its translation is CASSQDRTNEKLFF.

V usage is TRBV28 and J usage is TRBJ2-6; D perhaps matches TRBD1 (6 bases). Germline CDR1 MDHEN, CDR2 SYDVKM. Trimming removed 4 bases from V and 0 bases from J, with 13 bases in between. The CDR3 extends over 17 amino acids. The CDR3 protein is CASSSTLGGSGANVLTF. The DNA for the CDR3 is TGTGCCAGCAGTTCGACGCTAGGGGGCTCTGGGGCCAACGTCCTGACTTTC.

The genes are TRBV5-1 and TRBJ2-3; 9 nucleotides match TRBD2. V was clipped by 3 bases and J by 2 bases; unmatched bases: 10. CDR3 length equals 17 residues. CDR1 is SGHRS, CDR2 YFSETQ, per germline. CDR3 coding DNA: TGCGCCAGCAGCTCATGGGCTAGCGGGACGGACACAGATACGCAGTATTTT. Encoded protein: CASSSWASGTDTDTQYF.

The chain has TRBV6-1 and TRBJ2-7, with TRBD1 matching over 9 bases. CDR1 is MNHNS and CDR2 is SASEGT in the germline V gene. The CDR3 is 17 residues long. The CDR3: CASSEPGGTGRLGDHYV. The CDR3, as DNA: TGTGCCAGCAGTGAACCTGGGGGGACAGGGAGGCTAGGGGACCATTACGTA.

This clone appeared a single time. The CDR3 sequence is CASSFQGNGEKLFF. In DNA form, the CDR3 reads TGTGCCAGCAGTTTTCAGGGGAACGGTGAAAAACTGTTTTTT. The chain links TRBV28 to TRBJ1-4; maybe TRBD1 (6 bases). This CDR3 spans 14 amino acids. V lost 3 bases and J lost 7, with 12 bases in between. From germline, CDR1 is MDHEN and CDR2 SYDVKM.

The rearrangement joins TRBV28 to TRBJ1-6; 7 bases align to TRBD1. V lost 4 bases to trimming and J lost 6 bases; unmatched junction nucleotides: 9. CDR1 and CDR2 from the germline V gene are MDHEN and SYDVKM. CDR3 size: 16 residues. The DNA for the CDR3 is TGTGCCAGCAGTTCCCCCGGGAGGGGGCGTAATTCACCCCTCCACTTT. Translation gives CASSSPGRGRNSPLHF.

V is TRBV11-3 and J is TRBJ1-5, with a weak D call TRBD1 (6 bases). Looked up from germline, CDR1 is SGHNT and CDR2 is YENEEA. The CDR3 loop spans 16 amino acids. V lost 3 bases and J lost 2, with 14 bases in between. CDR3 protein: CASSLKGGLGNQPQHF. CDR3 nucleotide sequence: TGTGCCAGCAGCTTGAAAGGGGGTTTGGGCAATCAGCCCCAGCATTTT.

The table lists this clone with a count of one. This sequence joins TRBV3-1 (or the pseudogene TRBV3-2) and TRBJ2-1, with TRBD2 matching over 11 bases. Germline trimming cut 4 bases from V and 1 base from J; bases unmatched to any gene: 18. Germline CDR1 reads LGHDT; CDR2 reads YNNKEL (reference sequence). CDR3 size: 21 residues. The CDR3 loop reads CASSLKVVGLAGGKSYNEQFF. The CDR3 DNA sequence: TGTGCCAGCAGCCTCAAGGTGGTCGGACTAGCGGGCGGGAAATCCTACAATGAGCAGTTCTTC.

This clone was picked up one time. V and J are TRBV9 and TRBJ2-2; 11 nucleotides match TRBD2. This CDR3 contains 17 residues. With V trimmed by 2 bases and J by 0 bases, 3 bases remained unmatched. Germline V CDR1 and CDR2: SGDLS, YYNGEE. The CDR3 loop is CASSVLAGGTNTGELFF. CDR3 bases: TGTGCCAGCAGCGTTTTAGCGGGAGGGACGAACACCGGGGAGCTGTTTTTT.

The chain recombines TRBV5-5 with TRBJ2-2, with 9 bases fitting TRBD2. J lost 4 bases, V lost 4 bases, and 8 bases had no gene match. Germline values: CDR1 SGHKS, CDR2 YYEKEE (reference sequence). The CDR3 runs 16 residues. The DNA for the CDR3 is TGTGCCAGCAGCAGTCTAGCGGGAAGGGGCACCGGGGAGCTGTTTTTT. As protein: CASSSLAGRGTGELFF.

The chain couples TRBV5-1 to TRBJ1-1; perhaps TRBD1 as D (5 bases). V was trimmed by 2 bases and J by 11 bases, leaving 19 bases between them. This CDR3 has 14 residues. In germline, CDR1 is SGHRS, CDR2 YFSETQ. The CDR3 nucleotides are TGCGCCAGCAGCTTACTGAGCGGGACCCCGATCGCTTTCTTT. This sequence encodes CASSLLSGTPIAFF.

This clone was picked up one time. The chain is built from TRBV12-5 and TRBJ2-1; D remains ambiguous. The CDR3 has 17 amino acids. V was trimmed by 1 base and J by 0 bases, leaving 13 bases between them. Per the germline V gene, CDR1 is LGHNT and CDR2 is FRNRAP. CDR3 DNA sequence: TGTGCTAGTGGTTTGGGACAACGAACCTACTCCTACAATGAGCAGTTCTTC. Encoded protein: CASGLGQRTYSYNEQFF.

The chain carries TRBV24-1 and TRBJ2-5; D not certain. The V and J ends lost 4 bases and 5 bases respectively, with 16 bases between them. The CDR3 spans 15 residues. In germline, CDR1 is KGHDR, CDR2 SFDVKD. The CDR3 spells CATSDPGSHGETQYF. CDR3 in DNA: TGTGCCACCAGTGACCCTGGAAGCCACGGGGAGACCCAGTACTTC.

CDR3 amino acids: CASRTSGGYNEQFF. CDR3 nucleotides: TGTGCCAGCAGGACTAGCGGGGGCTACAATGAGCAGTTCTTC. The chain couples TRBV28 to TRBJ2-1; 12 bases are shared with TRBD2. The CDR3 spans 14 residues. Germline CDR1 and CDR2: MDHEN and SYDVKM. J lost 3 bases, V lost 6 bases, and 0 bases had no gene match.

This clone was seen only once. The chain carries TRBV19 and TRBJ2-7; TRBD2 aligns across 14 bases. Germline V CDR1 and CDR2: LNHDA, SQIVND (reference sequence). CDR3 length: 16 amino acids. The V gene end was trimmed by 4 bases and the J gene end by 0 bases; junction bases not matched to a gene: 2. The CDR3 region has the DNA TGTGCCAGTAGTAAGGGACTAGCGGGAGCCTCCTACGAGCAGTACTTC. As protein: CASSKGLAGASYEQYF.

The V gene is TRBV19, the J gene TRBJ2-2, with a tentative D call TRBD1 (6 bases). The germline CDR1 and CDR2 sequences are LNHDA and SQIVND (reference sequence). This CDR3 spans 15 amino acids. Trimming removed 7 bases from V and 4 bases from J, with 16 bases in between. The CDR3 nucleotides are TGTGCCAGTACCAGGGGAAGCGCTCGCACCGGGGAGCTGTTTTTT. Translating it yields CASTRGSARTGELFF.